The rows below give T cell receptor beta chains drawn from one sample of a study of control samples from healthy donors and cancer patients. Sequencing used immunoSEQ multiplex PCR; TCRdb keeps in-frame clones, though not all of them. The sample lists more than 110,000 clones, roughly nine tenths seen once, with approximately 9% in the top ten. Sequencing input: blood. The receptors derive from a woman in her thirties in good health. Both conserved end residues are part of each CDR3. Each record gives: D gene, V gene, clone size, J gene, CDR3 protein, CDR3 DNA. The D gene is left open where the match is weak. The size of a clone is reported for some rows only, either as once, few or many, or as a class for expanded clones.

TRBD1	TRBV11-2	-	TRBJ1-2	CASSPNRGAPLVHNYGYTF	TGTGCCAGCAGCCCTAACAGGGGGGCACCCCTTGTTCACAACTATGGCTACACCTTC
-	TRBV24-1	-	TRBJ2-1	CAIPGLCPREQFF	TGTGCCATCCCGGGACTCTGCCCCAGAGAGCAGTTCTTC
-	TRBV30	-	TRBJ1-5	CAWRPGSPNQPQHF	TGTGCCTGGAGGCCGGGATCTCCCAATCAGCCCCAGCATTTT
-	TRBV3-1/TRBV3-2	-	TRBJ2-7	CASSQEVHPYEQYF	TGTGCCAGCAGCCAAGAGGTTCACCCCTACGAGCAGTACTTC
TRBD1	TRBV2	-	TRBJ2-3	CASGLDRGRSDTQYF	TGTGCCAGCGGCTTAGACAGGGGGCGGTCAGATACGCAGTATTTT
TRBD1	TRBV19	once	TRBJ1-1	CASSISPTGGSRRGTEAFF	TGTGCCAGTAGTATATCGCCGACAGGGGGGTCCCGAAGGGGAACTGAAGCTTTCTTT
-	TRBV19	-	TRBJ1-2	CASEGIYGYTF	TGTGCCAGCGAGGGAATCTATGGCTACACCTTC
-	TRBV11-2	few	TRBJ1-1	CASSLDGAWVQKNTEAFF	TGTGCCAGCAGCTTAGATGGGGCTTGGGTCCAAAAGAACACTGAAGCTTTCTTT
-	TRBV18	-	TRBJ1-1	CASSRQWNTEAFF	TGTGCCAGCTCGCGACAGTGGAACACTGAAGCTTTCTTT
-	TRBV30	-	TRBJ1-5	CAWSVGGTQPQHF	TGTGCCTGGAGTGTGGGGGGGACTCAGCCCCAGCATTTT
-	TRBV10-1	-	TRBJ1-6	CASSDGSLNSPLHF	TGCGCCAGCAGCGACGGATCCCTCAATTCACCCCTCCACTTT
-	TRBV18	-	TRBJ2-3	CASSPFDPRLDTQYF	TGTGCCAGCTCACCTTTCGACCCCCGCCTCGATACGCAGTATTTT
-	TRBV4-1	-	TRBJ2-2	CASSQDRSPTGELFF	TGCGCCAGCAGCCAAGATCGATCACCCACCGGGGAGCTGTTTTTT
TRBD1	TRBV7-9	-	TRBJ2-7	CASSLGAATQGAYEQYF	TGTGCCAGCAGCTTAGGAGCCGCCACACAGGGGGCCTACGAGCAGTACTTC
TRBD1	TRBV28	-	TRBJ1-4	CASSHPTGRGDEKLFF	TGTGCCAGCAGTCACCCGACAGGGAGAGGGGATGAAAAACTGTTTTTT
-	TRBV6-5	-	TRBJ2-7	CASSYASGIYEQYF	TGTGCCAGCAGTTACGCCTCAGGTATCTACGAGCAGTACTTC
-	TRBV3-1/TRBV3-2	-	TRBJ1-6	CASSPRVQQRSPLHF	TGTGCCAGCAGCCCCCGGGTCCAACAGCGTTCACCCCTCCACTTT
-	TRBV4-1	-	TRBJ2-2	CASSQEGGTLTGELFF	TGCGCCAGCAGCCAAGAAGGGGGGACTCTTACCGGGGAGCTGTTTTTT
-	TRBV9	-	TRBJ2-7	CASSVDPFGEQYF	TGTGCCAGCAGCGTAGACCCTTTCGGGGAGCAGTACTTC
-	TRBV20-1	-	TRBJ2-7	CSAAEAYEQYF	TGCAGTGCAGCGGAGGCCTACGAGCAGTACTTC
-	TRBV6-6	-	TRBJ2-1	CASSYFYYPSYNEQFF	TGTGCCAGCAGTTACTTTTACTACCCCTCCTACAATGAGCAGTTCTTC
TRBD2	TRBV9	-	TRBJ2-1	CASSVLAETYNEQFF	TGTGCCAGCAGCGTCCTAGCGGAGACTTACAATGAGCAGTTCTTC
-	TRBV4-1	-	TRBJ2-2	CASSQDLYSGVPDTGELFF	TGCGCCAGCAGCCAAGATCTGTATTCAGGGGTTCCGGACACCGGGGAGCTGTTTTTT
-	TRBV7-8	-	TRBJ1-2	CASSSYFTGNYGYTF	TGTGCCAGCAGCTCCTATTTTACGGGAAACTATGGCTACACCTTC
-	TRBV5-6	-	TRBJ2-1	CASSLVGLFNEQFF	TGTGCCAGCAGCCTAGTGGGACTTTTCAATGAGCAGTTCTTC
-	TRBV28	-	TRBJ1-4	CASTKQATNEKLFF	TGTGCCAGCACCAAACAGGCAACTAATGAAAAACTGTTTTTT
TRBD2	TRBV23-1	-	TRBJ2-7	CASSQPSGGVAGVSSYEQYF	TGCGCCAGCAGTCAACCCTCCGGTGGGGTAGCGGGAGTTTCGTCCTACGAGCAGTACTTC
-	TRBV19	-	TRBJ1-3	CASSISFDSSGNTIYF	TGTGCCAGTAGTATCTCCTTCGACAGCTCTGGAAACACCATATATTTT
-	TRBV3-1/TRBV3-2	-	TRBJ2-3	CASSQRDLARHTQYF	TGTGCCAGCAGCCAACGGGACCTCGCCCGCCATACGCAGTATTTT
-	TRBV18	-	TRBJ1-2	CASSPDIVNGYTF	TGTGCCAGCTCACCCGACATAGTGAATGGCTACACCTTC
-	TRBV24-1	-	TRBJ2-1	CATSDSLPSYNEQFF	TGTGCCACCAGTGACTCACTCCCTTCATACAATGAGCAGTTCTTC
-	TRBV11-2	-	TRBJ2-1	CASSLSRERDEQFF	TGTGCCAGCAGCTTATCCCGGGAGAGAGATGAGCAGTTCTTC
-	TRBV3-1/TRBV3-2	once	TRBJ2-4	CASSQDSRNIQYF	TGTGCCAGCAGCCAAGACTCCAGAAACATTCAGTACTTC
-	TRBV13	-	TRBJ2-3	CASSLGVDRGDTQYF	TGTGCCAGCAGCTTAGGGGTTGATCGAGGAGATACGCAGTATTTT
-	TRBV5-1	-	TRBJ2-1	CASSLGAGIANEQFF	TGCGCCAGCAGCTTGGGTGCGGGAATCGCGAATGAGCAGTTCTTC
-	TRBV2	-	TRBJ1-5	CASGDSGGGQPQHF	TGTGCCAGCGGAGACTCGGGGGGGGGTCAGCCCCAGCATTTT
TRBD1	TRBV7-9	-	TRBJ2-1	CASSLTGTGTDNEQFF	TGTGCCAGCAGCTTAACCGGGACAGGGACCGACAATGAGCAGTTCTTC